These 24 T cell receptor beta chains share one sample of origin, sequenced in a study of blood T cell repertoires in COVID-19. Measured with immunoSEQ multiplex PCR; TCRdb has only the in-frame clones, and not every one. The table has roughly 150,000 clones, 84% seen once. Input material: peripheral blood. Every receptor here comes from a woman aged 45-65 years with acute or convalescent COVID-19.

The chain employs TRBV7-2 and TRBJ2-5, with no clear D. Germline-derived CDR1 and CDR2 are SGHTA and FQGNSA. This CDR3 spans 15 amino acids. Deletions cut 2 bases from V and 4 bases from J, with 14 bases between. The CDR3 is CASSLRPQVSETQYF. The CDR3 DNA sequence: TGTGCCAGCAGCTTAAGGCCCCAGGTTTCAGAGACCCAGTACTTC.

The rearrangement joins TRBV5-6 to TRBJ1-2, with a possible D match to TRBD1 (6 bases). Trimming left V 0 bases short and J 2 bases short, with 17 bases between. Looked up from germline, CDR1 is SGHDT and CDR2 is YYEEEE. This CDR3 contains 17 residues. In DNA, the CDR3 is TGTGCCAGCAGCTTGGGGGGACACCGAGAGGGGAACTATGGCTACACCTTC. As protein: CASSLGGHREGNYGYTF. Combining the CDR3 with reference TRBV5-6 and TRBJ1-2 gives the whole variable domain DAGVTQSPTHLIKTRGQQVTLRCSPKSGHDTVSWYQQALGQGPQFIFQYYEEEERQRGNFPDRFSGHQFPNYSSELNVNALLLGDSALYLCASSLGGHREGNYGYTFGSGTRLTVV.

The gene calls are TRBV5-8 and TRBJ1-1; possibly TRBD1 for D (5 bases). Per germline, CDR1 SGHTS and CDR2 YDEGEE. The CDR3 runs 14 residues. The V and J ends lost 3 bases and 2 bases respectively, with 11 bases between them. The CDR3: CASSWGWANTEAFF. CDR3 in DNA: TGTGCCAGCAGCTGGGGCTGGGCCAACACTGAAGCTTTCTTT.

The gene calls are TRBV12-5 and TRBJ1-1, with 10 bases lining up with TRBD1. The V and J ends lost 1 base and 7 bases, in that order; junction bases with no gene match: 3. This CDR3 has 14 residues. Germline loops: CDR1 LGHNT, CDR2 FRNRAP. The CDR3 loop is CASGLGQGALEAFF. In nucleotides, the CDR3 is TGTGCTAGTGGTTTGGGACAGGGGGCACTTGAAGCTTTCTTT. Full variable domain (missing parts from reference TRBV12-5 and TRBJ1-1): DARVTQTPRHKVTEMGQEVTMRCQPILGHNTVFWYRQTMMQGLELLAYFRNRAPLDDSGMPKDRFSAEMPDATLATLKIQPSEPRDSAVYFCASGLGQGALEAFFGQGTRLTVV.

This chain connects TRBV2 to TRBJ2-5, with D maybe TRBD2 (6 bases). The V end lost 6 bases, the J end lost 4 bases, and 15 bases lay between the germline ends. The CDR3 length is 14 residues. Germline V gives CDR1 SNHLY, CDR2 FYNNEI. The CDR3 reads CASSGGSRVETQYF. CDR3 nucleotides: TGTGCCAGCAGCGGGGGTTCCCGGGTAGAGACCCAGTACTTC.

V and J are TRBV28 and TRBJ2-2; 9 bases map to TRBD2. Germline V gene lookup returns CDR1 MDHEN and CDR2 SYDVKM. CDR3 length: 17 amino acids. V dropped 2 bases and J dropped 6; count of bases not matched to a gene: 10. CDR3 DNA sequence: TGTGCCAGCAGTTTAGATGGCGGGAGGGCCCGGTCCGGGGAGCTGTTTTTT. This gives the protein CASSLDGGRARSGELFF. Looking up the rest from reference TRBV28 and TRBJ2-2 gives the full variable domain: DVKVTQSSRYLVKRTGEKVFLECVQDMDHENMFWYRQDPGLGLRLIYFSYDVKMKEKGDIPEGYSVSREKKERFSLILESASTNQTSMYLCASSLDGGRARSGELFFGEGSRLTVL.

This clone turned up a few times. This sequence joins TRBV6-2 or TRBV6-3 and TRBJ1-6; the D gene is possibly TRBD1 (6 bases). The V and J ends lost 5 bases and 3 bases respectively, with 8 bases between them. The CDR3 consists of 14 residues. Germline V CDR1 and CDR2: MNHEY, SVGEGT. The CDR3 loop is CASSLGGYNSPLHF. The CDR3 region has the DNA TGTGCCAGCAGTCTAGGGGGCTATAATTCACCCCTCCACTTT.

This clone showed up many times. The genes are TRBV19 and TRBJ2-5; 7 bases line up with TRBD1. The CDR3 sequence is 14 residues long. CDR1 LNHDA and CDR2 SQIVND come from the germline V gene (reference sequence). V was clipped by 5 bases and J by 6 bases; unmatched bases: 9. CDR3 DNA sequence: TGTGCCAGTAGTTTGGACAGGAGTGCGCAGACCCAGTACTTC. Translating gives CASSLDRSAQTQYF.

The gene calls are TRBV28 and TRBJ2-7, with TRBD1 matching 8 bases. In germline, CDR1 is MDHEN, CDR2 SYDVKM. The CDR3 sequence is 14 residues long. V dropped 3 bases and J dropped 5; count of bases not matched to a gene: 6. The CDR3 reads CASSFRGQSHEQYF. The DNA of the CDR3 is TGTGCCAGCAGTTTCAGGGGGCAATCCCACGAGCAGTACTTC.

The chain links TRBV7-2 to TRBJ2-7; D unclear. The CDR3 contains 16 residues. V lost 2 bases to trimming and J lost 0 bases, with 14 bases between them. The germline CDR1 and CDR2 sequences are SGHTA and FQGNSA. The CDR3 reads CASSLRRAISSYEQYF. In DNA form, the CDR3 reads TGTGCCAGCAGCTTAAGGCGAGCGATCAGCTCCTACGAGCAGTACTTC.

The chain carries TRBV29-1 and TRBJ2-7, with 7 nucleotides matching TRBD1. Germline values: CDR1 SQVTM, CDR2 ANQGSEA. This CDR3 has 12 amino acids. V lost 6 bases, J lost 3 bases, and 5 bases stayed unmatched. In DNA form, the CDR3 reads TGCAGCGTGGGGACAGCGGACTACGAGCAGTACTTC. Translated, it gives CSVGTADYEQYF.

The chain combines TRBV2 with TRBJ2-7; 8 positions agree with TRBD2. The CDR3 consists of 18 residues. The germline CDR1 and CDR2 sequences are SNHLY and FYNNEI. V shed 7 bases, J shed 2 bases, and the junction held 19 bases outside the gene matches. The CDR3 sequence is CASTPGGTRGTITYEQYF. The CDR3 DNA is TGTGCCAGCACTCCCGGGGGGACTAGGGGGACTATAACCTACGAGCAGTACTTC.

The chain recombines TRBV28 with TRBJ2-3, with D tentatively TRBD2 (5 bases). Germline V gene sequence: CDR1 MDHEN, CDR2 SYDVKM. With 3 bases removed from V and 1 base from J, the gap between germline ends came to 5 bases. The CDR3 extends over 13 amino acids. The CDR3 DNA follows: TGTGCCAGCAGTTTCGGGGGCACAGATACGCAGTATTTT. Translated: CASSFGGTDTQYF.

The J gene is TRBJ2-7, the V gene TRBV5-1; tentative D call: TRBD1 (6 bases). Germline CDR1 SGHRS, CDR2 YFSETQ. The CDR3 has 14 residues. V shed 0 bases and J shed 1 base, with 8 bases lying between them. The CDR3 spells CASSLEGQSYEQYF. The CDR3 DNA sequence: TGCGCCAGCAGCTTGGAAGGACAGTCCTACGAGCAGTACTTC.

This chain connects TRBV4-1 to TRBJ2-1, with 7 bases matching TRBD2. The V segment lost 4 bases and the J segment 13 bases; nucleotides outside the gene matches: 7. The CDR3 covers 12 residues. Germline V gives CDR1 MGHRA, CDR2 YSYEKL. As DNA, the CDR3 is TGCGCCAGCAGCCGGACCGGGAGGACTCAGTTCTTC. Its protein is CASSRTGRTQFF.

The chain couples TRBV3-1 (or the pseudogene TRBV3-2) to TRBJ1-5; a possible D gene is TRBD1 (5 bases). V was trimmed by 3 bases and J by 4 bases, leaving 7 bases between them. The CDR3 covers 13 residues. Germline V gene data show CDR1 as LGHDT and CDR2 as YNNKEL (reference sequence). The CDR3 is CASSQGLNQPQHF. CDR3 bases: TGTGCCAGCAGCCAGGGGCTTAATCAGCCCCAGCATTTT.

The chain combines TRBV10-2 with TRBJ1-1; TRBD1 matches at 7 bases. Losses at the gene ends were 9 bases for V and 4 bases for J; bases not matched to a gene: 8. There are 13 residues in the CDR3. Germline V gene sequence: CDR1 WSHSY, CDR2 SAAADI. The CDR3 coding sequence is TGCGCCAGTAAACAGGGGTCGAGCACTGAAGCTTTCTTT. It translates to CASKQGSSTEAFF.

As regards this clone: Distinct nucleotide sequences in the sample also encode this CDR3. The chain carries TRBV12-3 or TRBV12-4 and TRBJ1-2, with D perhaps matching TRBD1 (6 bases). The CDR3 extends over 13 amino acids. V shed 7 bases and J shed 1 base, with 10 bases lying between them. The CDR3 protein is CASTLGGNYGYTF. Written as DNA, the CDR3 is TGTGCCAGCACCCTAGGGGGTAACTATGGCTACACCTTC.

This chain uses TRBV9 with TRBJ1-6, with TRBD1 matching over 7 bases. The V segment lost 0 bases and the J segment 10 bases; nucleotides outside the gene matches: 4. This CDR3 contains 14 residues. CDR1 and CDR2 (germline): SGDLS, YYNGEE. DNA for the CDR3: TGTGCCAGCAGCGTAGGACAGGGAGGCTCACCCCTCCACTTT. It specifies CASSVGQGGSPLHF.

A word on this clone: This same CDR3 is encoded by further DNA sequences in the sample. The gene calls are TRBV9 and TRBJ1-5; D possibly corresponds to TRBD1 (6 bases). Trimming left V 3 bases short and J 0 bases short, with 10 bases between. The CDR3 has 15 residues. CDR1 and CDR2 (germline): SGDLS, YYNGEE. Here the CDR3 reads CASSATGNSNQPQHF. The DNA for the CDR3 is TGTGCCAGCAGCGCTACAGGGAATAGCAATCAGCCCCAGCATTTT.

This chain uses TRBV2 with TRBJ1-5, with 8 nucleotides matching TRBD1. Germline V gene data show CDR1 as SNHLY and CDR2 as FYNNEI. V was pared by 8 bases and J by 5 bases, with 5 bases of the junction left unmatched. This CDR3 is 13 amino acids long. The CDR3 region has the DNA TGTGCCAGCGACAGGGGTTTGGATCAGCCCCAGCATTTT. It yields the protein CASDRGLDQPQHF.

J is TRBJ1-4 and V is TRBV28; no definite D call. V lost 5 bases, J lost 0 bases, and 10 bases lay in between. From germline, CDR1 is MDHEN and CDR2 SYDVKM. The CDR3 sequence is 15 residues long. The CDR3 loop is CASSIYPSTNEKLFF. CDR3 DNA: TGTGCCAGCAGTATCTATCCGTCAACTAATGAAAAACTGTTTTTT.

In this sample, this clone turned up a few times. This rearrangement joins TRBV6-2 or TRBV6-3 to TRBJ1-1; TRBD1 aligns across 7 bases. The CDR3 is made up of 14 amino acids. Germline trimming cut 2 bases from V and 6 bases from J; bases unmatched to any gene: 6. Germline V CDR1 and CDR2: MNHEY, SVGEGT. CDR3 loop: CASSYIGGYAEAFF. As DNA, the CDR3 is TGTGCCAGCAGTTACATAGGGGGCTACGCTGAAGCTTTCTTT.

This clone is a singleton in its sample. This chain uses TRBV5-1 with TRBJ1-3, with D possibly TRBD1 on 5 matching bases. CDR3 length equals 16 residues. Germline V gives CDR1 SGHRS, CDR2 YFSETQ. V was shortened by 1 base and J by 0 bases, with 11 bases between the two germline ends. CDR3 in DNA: TGCGCCAGCAGCTTGACGACAGTACTCTCTGGAAACACCATATATTTT. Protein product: CASSLTTVLSGNTIYF.